This T cell receptor (beta chain) was observed in a study of T cells in Graves' hyperthyroidism and ophthalmopathy. Points from the study as a whole: With a median lead of around 6.7 months before onset, the model predicted ophthalmopathy. In blood, most of the thyroid clonotypes expanded above 0.001 were also present.

There are a few counts of this clonotype. What it recognizes is unknown. Amplification yielded TCR beta CDR3 regions, with RNA transcripts as the source. The TCR CDR3 was amplified in a first-round RT-PCR using the HTBI primer set. MiXCR, run by TCRdb on the multiplex PCR reads, gives a single entry per CDR3 protein. The table has just under 750,000 distinct CDR3 sequences, about a third seen once. Germline loops: CDR1 ENHRY, CDR2 SYGVKD. The CDR3 runs to 14 residues. V dropped 8 bases and J dropped 2; count of bases not matched to a gene: 7. Sequenced input: blood. This chain connects TRBV10-3 to TRBJ2-3, with 7 bases lining up with TRBD1. The receptor comes from a woman aged 40-49 years with Graves' hyperthyroidism. The CDR3 protein is CAIWPGQSTDTQYF. In nucleotides, the CDR3 is TGTGCCATCTGGCCGGGACAGTCCACAGATACGCAGTATTTT.